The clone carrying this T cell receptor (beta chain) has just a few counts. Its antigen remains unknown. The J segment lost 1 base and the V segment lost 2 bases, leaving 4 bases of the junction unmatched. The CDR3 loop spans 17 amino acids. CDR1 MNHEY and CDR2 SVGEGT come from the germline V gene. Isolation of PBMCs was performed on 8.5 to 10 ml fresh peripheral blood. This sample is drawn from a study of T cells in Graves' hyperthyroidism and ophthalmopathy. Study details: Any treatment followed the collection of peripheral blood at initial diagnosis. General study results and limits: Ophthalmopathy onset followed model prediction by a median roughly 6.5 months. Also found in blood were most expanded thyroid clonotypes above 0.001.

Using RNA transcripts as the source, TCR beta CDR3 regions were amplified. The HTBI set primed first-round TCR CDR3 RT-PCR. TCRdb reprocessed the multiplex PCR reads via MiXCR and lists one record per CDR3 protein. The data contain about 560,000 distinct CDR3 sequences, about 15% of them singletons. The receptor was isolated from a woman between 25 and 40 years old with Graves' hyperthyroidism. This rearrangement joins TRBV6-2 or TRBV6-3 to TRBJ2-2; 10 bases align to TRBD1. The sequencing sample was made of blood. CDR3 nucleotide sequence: TGTGCCAGCAGTTACGGGACAGGGGTCCAGAACACCGGGGAGCTGTTTTTT. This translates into CASSYGTGVQNTGELFF.